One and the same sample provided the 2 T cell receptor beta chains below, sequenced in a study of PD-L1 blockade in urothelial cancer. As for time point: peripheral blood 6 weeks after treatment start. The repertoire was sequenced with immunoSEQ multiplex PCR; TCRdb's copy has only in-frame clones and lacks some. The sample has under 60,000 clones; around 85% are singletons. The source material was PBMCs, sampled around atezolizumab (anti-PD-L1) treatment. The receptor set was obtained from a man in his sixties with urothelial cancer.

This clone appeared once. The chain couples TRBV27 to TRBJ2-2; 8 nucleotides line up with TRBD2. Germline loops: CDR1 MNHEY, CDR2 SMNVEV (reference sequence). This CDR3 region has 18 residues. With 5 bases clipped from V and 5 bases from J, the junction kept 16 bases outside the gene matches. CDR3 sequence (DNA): TGTGCCAGCAGTCACGCTCAAAACGGGGGGGCGGGGACCGGGGAGCTGTTTTTT. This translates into CASSHAQNGGAGTGELFF.

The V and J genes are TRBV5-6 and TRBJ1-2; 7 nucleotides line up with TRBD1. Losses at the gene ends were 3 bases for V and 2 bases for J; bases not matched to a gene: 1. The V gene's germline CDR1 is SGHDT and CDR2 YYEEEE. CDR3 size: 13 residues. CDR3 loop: CASSSGQNYGYTF. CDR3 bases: TGTGCCAGCAGCTCGGGACAGAACTATGGCTACACCTTC.